This entry is about one TCR beta chain. Its cognate antigen is unknown. This sample is drawn from a study of T cells after yellow fever vaccination. Study context: Fractions containing few cells were prepared with SMART-Seq v4 Ultra Low Input. Whole-study results and caveats: Contamination by abundant bulk-population clonotypes could be present in FACS-sorted repertoires. CD4 and CD8 compartments shared a small share of clonotypes, likely from convergent recombination.

By 5'RACE template switching, TCR cDNA was produced, with a universal primer site and UMIs added in the process. MiXCR, applied by TCRdb to the 5' RACE reads, yields one record per CDR3 protein. The repertoire includes about 500,000 distinct CDR3 sequences, less than 20% of them detected once, and about 18% sits in the top ten. This CDR3 has 16 amino acids. Germline assignment: CDR1 SGHDN and CDR2 FVKESK. Trimming removed 1 base from V and 2 bases from J; junction bases left unmatched: 7. V is TRBV14 and J is TRBJ2-5; 7 positions agree with TRBD1. This sequence was found in a man aged 18 to 30 who received the YFV17D yellow fever vaccine. The specimen was PBMCs, collected roughly 5 days after the first yellow fever vaccination. CDR3 residues: CASSQALLRGQETQYF. The CDR3, as DNA: TGTGCCAGCAGCCAAGCGTTGCTCAGGGGGCAAGAGACCCAGTACTTC.